Listed below are T cell receptor beta chains from one sample, sequenced in a study of shared clonotypes between healthy human individuals. Repertoires were generated with immunoSEQ multiplex PCR, while TCRdb's copy carries only in-frame clones and drops some. The repertoire holds roughly 410,000 clones, with 95% to 97% as singletons. Source material: memory CD8+ T cells sorted from blood. These receptors were obtained from a man aged 25-45 years in good health. CDR3s include the opening cysteine and the closing phenylalanine or tryptophan. D genes are given only for firm matches. Only part of the rows carry a size: once, few, many, or a class if the clone is expanded.

d_call | j_call | clone_size | v_call | cdr3_aa | cdr3_nt
TRBD1 | TRBJ2-3 | . | TRBV2 | CASGTEATDTQYF | TGTGCCAGCGGGACAGAGGCCACAGATACGCAGTATTTT
TRBD1 | TRBJ1-4 | . | TRBV5-1 | CASSEGQGNEKLFF | TGCGCCAGCAGCGAGGGACAGGGAAATGAAAAACTGTTTTTT
. | TRBJ2-7 | . | TRBV12-5 | CASGWTQRSYEQYF | TGTGCTAGTGGTTGGACGCAACGTTCCTACGAGCAGTACTTC
TRBD2 | TRBJ2-7 | . | TRBV7-2 | CASSDRGGSSYEQYF | TGTGCCAGCAGCGACCGCGGGGGGAGCTCCTACGAGCAGTACTTC
TRBD1 | TRBJ1-1 | once | TRBV4-2 | CASSQDRPWDRVSTEAFF | TGTGCCAGCAGCCAAGATAGGCCTTGGGACAGGGTGAGCACTGAAGCTTTCTTT
TRBD2 | TRBJ2-7 | . | TRBV4-2 | CASSQDSSGTYEQYF | TGTGCCAGCAGCCAAGATTCTAGCGGGACCTACGAGCAGTACTTC
TRBD2 | TRBJ2-2 | . | TRBV5-6 | CASSLRTSGRARIHGELFF | TGTGCCAGCAGCTTGCGGACTAGCGGGAGGGCCCGCATCCACGGGGAACTGTTTTTT
. | TRBJ1-5 | . | TRBV6-5 | CASSEGGKRQPQHF | TGTGCCAGCAGCGAAGGGGGAAAAAGGCAGCCCCAGCATTTT
TRBD1 | TRBJ2-7 | . | TRBV25-1 | CASSEGATGWSEQYF | TGTGCCAGCAGTGAAGGAGCGACAGGGTGGAGCGAGCAGTACTTC
. | TRBJ2-7 | . | TRBV19 | CASSPLGSRYEQYF | TGTGCCAGTAGTCCCTTAGGCAGCCGCTACGAGCAGTACTTC
. | TRBJ2-2 | . | TRBV7-2 | CASSLAGNTGELFF | TGTGCCAGCAGCTTAGCGGGGAACACCGGGGAGCTGTTTTTT
. | TRBJ2-5 | . | TRBV6-5 | CASTYGPQETQYF | TGTGCCAGCACCTACGGACCTCAAGAGACCCAGTACTTC
. | TRBJ2-3 | few | TRBV29-1 | CSEGALRADTQYF | TGCAGCGAAGGCGCCTTGAGGGCAGATACGCAGTATTTT
. | TRBJ1-4 | . | TRBV29-1 | CSVAPGSNEKLFF | TGCAGCGTTGCTCCAGGCTCTAATGAAAAACTGTTTTTT
. | TRBJ2-7 | . | TRBV27 | CASSFAVSYEQYF | TGTGCCAGCAGTTTCGCAGTCTCCTACGAGCAGTACTTC
. | TRBJ2-1 | . | TRBV6-1 | CASSEAIGEQFF | TGTGCCAGCAGTGAAGCCATAGGGGAGCAGTTCTTC
. | TRBJ1-4 | . | TRBV19 | CASSGSGVGEKLFF | TGTGCCAGTAGTGGTTCCGGGGTTGGTGAAAAACTGTTTTTT
TRBD2 | TRBJ2-7 | . | TRBV6-1 | CASSVRTSGNSYEQYF | TGTGCCAGCAGTGTAAGGACTAGCGGGAACTCCTACGAGCAGTACTTC
. | TRBJ1-2 | . | TRBV30 | CAWSVQLGKISGYTF | TGTGCCTGGAGTGTACAACTGGGAAAAATCTCTGGCTACACCTTC
TRBD1 | TRBJ1-1 | . | TRBV7-8 | CASSFINGQGDTEAFF | TGTGCCAGCAGCTTTATTAACGGACAGGGAGACACTGAAGCTTTCTTT
TRBD2 | TRBJ2-1 | . | TRBV6-6 | CASSYRGLVTYNEQFF | TGTGCCAGCAGCTATCGGGGACTAGTCACCTACAATGAGCAGTTCTTC
TRBD2 | TRBJ2-7 | . | TRBV2 | CASSEGGGLAGNEQYF | TGTGCCAGCAGTGAAGGCGGGGGACTAGCGGGAAACGAGCAGTACTTC
TRBD2 | TRBJ2-7 | . | TRBV28 | CASSLAGGYEQYF | TGTGCCAGCAGCTTAGCGGGAGGCTACGAGCAGTACTTC
TRBD1 | TRBJ1-1 | . | TRBV5-5 | CASSHHQGANTEAFF | TGTGCCAGCAGCCATCATCAGGGGGCGAACACTGAAGCTTTCTTT
. | TRBJ1-3 | . | TRBV5-1 | CASSLVGAGNTIYF | TGCGCCAGCAGCTTGGTGGGGGCAGGAAACACCATATATTTT
TRBD2 | TRBJ2-5 | . | TRBV11-1 | CASSPRAGAKRSSQETQYF | TGTGCCAGCAGCCCAAGAGCGGGGGCAAAGAGGTCGAGTCAAGAGACCCAGTACTTC
. | TRBJ2-7 | once | TRBV19 | CASSIEEGVSYEQYF | TGTGCCAGTAGTATAGAAGAGGGTGTTTCCTACGAGCAGTACTTC
TRBD1 | TRBJ2-1 | . | TRBV10-3 | CATSRDRAYNEQFF | TGTGCCACATCCCGGGACAGGGCTTACAATGAGCAGTTCTTC
TRBD2 | TRBJ2-4 | . | TRBV27 | CASKLAGGSKNIQYF | TGTGCCAGCAAACTAGCGGGAGGATCCAAAAACATTCAGTACTTC
. | TRBJ2-1 | . | TRBV30 | CAWSPGAPNEQFF | TGTGCCTGGAGTCCCGGCGCACCCAATGAGCAGTTCTTC
TRBD2 | TRBJ2-1 | . | TRBV19 | CASRTSGLFNEQFF | TGTGCCAGTAGAACTAGCGGGCTTTTCAATGAGCAGTTCTTC
. | TRBJ2-1 | . | TRBV11-2 | CASSSRFSYNEQFF | TGTGCCAGCAGCTCCCGTTTCTCCTACAATGAGCAGTTCTTC
TRBD1 | TRBJ1-1 | few | TRBV6-5 | CASSWTGGTEAFF | TGTGCCAGCAGTTGGACAGGGGGCACTGAAGCTTTCTTT
TRBD1 | TRBJ2-1 | . | TRBV7-9 | CASSPDRVVPFF | TGTGCCAGCAGCCCGGACAGGGTAGTTCCGTTCTTC
TRBD2 | TRBJ2-7 | . | TRBV10-3 | CAIGSGSPYEQYF | TGTGCCATCGGGAGCGGGAGTCCCTACGAGCAGTACTTC
. | TRBJ2-3 | . | TRBV28 | CASSLPSGVFTDTQYF | TGTGCCAGCAGCTTACCCTCCGGGGTCTTCACAGATACGCAGTATTTT
TRBD2 | TRBJ2-7 | . | TRBV10-2 | CASSESRLAAYEQYF | TGCGCCAGCAGTGAGTCCCGACTAGCAGCTTACGAGCAGTACTTC
TRBD1 | TRBJ2-1 | . | TRBV18 | CASSPRRQGYYNEQFF | TGTGCCAGCTCACCACGGCGACAGGGCTACTACAATGAGCAGTTCTTC
. | TRBJ2-7 | . | TRBV4-1 | CASSQEASGNEQYF | TGCGCCAGCAGCCAAGAGGCTTCAGGGAACGAGCAGTACTTC
TRBD1 | TRBJ2-2 | once | TRBV29-1 | CSAHRGNTGELFF | TGCAGCGCACACAGGGGGAACACCGGGGAGCTGTTTTTT
. | TRBJ1-2 | . | TRBV29-1 | CSVDRGVRNYGYTF | TGCAGCGTCGACCGCGGGGTCCGTAACTATGGCTACACCTTC
TRBD2 | TRBJ2-7 | once | TRBV18 | CASSPLSGRAVYEQYF | TGTGCCAGCTCACCACTTTCCGGGAGGGCCGTCTACGAGCAGTACTTC
. | TRBJ1-5 | . | TRBV30 | CAWSVRYSNQPQHF | TGTGCCTGGAGTGTAAGGTATAGCAATCAGCCCCAGCATTTT
TRBD2 | TRBJ2-1 | . | TRBV4-2 | CASSQEAGDSYNEQFF | TGTGCCAGCAGCCAAGAAGCGGGAGACTCCTACAATGAGCAGTTCTTC
TRBD2 | TRBJ2-1 | . | TRBV19 | CASSRGTRYVEQFF | TGTGCCAGTAGTAGAGGGACTAGGTATGTTGAGCAGTTCTTC
. | TRBJ2-2 | . | TRBV28 | CASSSTGLAGELFF | TGTGCCAGCAGTTCCACAGGGTTGGCCGGGGAGCTGTTTTTT
TRBD2 | TRBJ2-1 | . | TRBV9 | CASSVEVIGSGPYNEQFF | TGTGCCAGCAGCGTAGAGGTGATAGGTAGCGGGCCCTACAATGAGCAGTTCTTC
TRBD2 | TRBJ2-5 | . | TRBV25-1 | CASSEGTQLAGAQETQYF | TGTGCCAGCAGTGAAGGAACCCAGCTAGCGGGGGCTCAAGAGACCCAGTACTTC
. | TRBJ2-5 | once | TRBV11-3 | CASSLDGRQTQYF | TGTGCCAGCAGCTTAGATGGGAGACAGACCCAGTACTTC
TRBD2 | TRBJ2-3 | . | TRBV30 | CALLAGGPGDTQYF | TGTGCCTTATTAGCGGGAGGGCCGGGAGATACGCAGTATTTT
. | TRBJ2-3 | once | TRBV5-4 | CASSLVADTQYF | TGTGCCAGCAGCTTGGTGGCAGATACGCAGTATTTT
. | TRBJ2-6 | . | TRBV28 | CASSTFLSGANVLTF | TGTGCCAGCAGTACCTTCCTCTCTGGGGCCAACGTCCTGACTTTC
. | TRBJ2-1 | . | TRBV29-1 | CSIRAPRSYNEQFF | TGCAGCATCCGGGCCCCTCGTTCCTACAATGAGCAGTTCTTC
. | TRBJ2-7 | few | TRBV5-5 | CASSLGDRSRRSYEQYF | TGTGCCAGCAGCTTGGGAGACAGGAGCAGGCGTAGCTACGAGCAGTACTTC
TRBD1 | TRBJ1-5 | . | TRBV2 | CASSPTDRGRDQPQHF | TGTGCCAGCAGCCCAACGGACAGGGGGAGGGATCAGCCCCAGCATTTT